Shown below are 14 T cell receptor beta chains from a single sample sequenced in a study of T cell clonality in common variable immunodeficiency. Generated by immunoSEQ multiplex PCR, the TCRdb table keeps only in-frame clones and is missing some. The profile covers some 54,000 clones, none occurring a single time. Sequenced: peripheral blood mononuclear cells. The source of these receptors is a person aged 18 to 75 in good health.

Remarks on this clone: The read finishes 3 residues shy of the CDR3 end, and the germline J gene is used to complete it. The chain uses TRBV30 and TRBJ2-2; possible D gene TRBD1, 6 bases. Trimming pared 1 base from V and 6 bases from J, leaving 15 bases between. This CDR3 is built from 15 residues. Germline V lookup: CDR1 GTSNPN, CDR2 SVGIG (reference sequence). The CDR3 here is CAWSGTRGEAGELFF. The sequenced CDR3 bases are TGTGCCTGGAGTGGAACCAGGGGTGAGGCCGGGGAG.

This clone showed up many times. Read data end 3 residues before the CDR3 end; the end is taken from the germline J gene. The gene calls are TRBV5-1 and TRBJ2-5; TRBD2 agrees at 12 bases. Germline assignment: CDR1 SGHRS and CDR2 YFSETQ. This CDR3 has 16 amino acids. Unmatched junction bases numbered 0, after V lost 0 bases and J lost 0 bases. The sequenced CDR3 bases are TGCGCCAGCAGCTTGGGACTAGCGGGGGACCAAGAGACC. It is translated as CASSLGLAGDQET. The whole CDR3 region reads CASSLGLAGDQETQYF.

The sample holds many counts of this clone. The sequenced fragment ends 3 residues before the CDR3 boundary, so the rest is inferred from the germline J gene. This chain connects TRBV20-1 to TRBJ2-1; TRBD1 matches at 7 bases. V lost 5 bases, J lost 9 bases, and 7 bases stayed unmatched. Germline-derived CDR1 and CDR2 are DFQATT and SNEGSKA (reference sequence). The CDR3 has 12 amino acids. The CDR3 DNA, read in part, is TGCAGTGCTTGGGACAGTATCACTGAG. Its protein is CSAWDSITE. The whole CDR3 is CSAWDSITEQFF.

This clone was seen a handful of times. The read terminates 3 residues before the CDR3 end, so the remaining end is supplied by the germline J gene. The rearrangement joins TRBV2 to TRBJ1-2; D gene uncertain. In germline, CDR1 is SNHLY, CDR2 FYNNEI. The CDR3 spans 14 residues. Trimming left V 4 bases short and J 6 bases short, with 15 bases between. The CDR3 is CASSVSYRRDGYTF. CDR3 DNA, as far as it was read: TGTGCCAGCAGTGTTTCCTACAGAAGAGATGGC. The full variable domain, in which reference TRBV2 and TRBJ1-2 provide the parts outside the CDR3, is EPEVTQTPSHQVTQMGQEVILRCVPISNHLYFYWYRQILGQKVEFLVSFYNNEISEKSEIFDDQFSVERPDGSNFTLKIRSTKLEDSAMYFCASSVSYRRDGYTFGSGTRLTVV.

Many counts were recorded for this clone. The CDR3 end lies 3 residues beyond the end of the read and is filled in from the germline J gene. This rearrangement joins TRBV7-3 to TRBJ2-5, with 9 positions matching TRBD1. V was clipped by 5 bases and J by 5 bases; unmatched bases: 3. Germline V gene sequence: CDR1 SGHTA, CDR2 FQGTGA. There are 13 residues in the CDR3. The CDR3 is CASSQTGGETQYF. The part of the CDR3 DNA that was read is TGTGCCAGCAGCCAGACAGGGGGGGAGACC.

This clone was observed a few times. The CDR3 end is not reached by the read, which stops 3 residues before it; the germline J gene fills it in. V and J are TRBV7-9 and TRBJ1-6, with 7 bases matching TRBD1. CDR3 length: 12 residues. Germline CDR1 reads SEHNR; CDR2 reads FQNEAQ (reference sequence). V lost 9 bases, J lost 9 bases, and 5 bases stayed unmatched. The CDR3 region is CASRGGGSPLHF. CDR3 DNA (partial): TGTGCCAGTAGAGGGGGCGGTTCACCC.

Comments on this clone: Coverage ceases 3 residues before the CDR3 finishes, and the germline J gene fills in the end. V is TRBV19 and J is TRBJ2-1; a possible D gene is TRBD2 (6 bases). The CDR3 has 14 amino acids. Trimming took off 4 bases at V and 5 bases at J, with 12 bases between the two ends. CDR1 and CDR2 (germline): LNHDA, SQIVND (reference sequence). CDR3 residues: CASSTPGLHNEQFF. The DNA read from the CDR3 is TGTGCCAGTAGTACCCCAGGACTACACAATGAG. Combining the CDR3 with reference TRBV19 and TRBJ2-1 gives the whole variable domain DGGITQSPKYLFRKEGQNVTLSCEQNLNHDAMYWYRQDPGQGLRLIYYSQIVNDFQKGDIAEGYSVSREKKESFPLTVTSAQKNPTAFYLCASSTPGLHNEQFFGPGTRLTVL.

This clone was seen at least ten times. CDR3 amino acids: CASSEGDSSYNEQFF. CDR3 DNA, as far as it was read: TGTGCCAGCAGTGAAGGGGACAGCTCCTACAATGAG. V usage is TRBV6-1 and J usage is TRBJ2-1; TRBD1 matches at 7 bases. The read stops 3 residues short of the end of the CDR3; the missing end is completed from the germline J gene. The length of the CDR3 is 15 residues. CDR1 and CDR2 (germline): MNHNS, SASEGT. Trimming cost V 1 base and J 0 bases; bases outside gene matches: 0.

This clone was seen ten or more times. The read ends 3 residues shy of where the CDR3 ends; the end is completed using the germline J gene. The gene calls are TRBV20-1 and TRBJ2-7; 15 bases map to TRBD2. The germline CDR1 and CDR2 sequences are DFQATT and SNEGSKA (reference sequence). The CDR3 consists of 16 residues. Here the CDR3 reads CSLDGTSGRNSYEQYF. The CDR3 DNA, read in part, is TGCAGCCTGGATGGGACTAGCGGGAGGAATTCCTACGAG.

This clone was seen at least ten times. The read gets to within 3 residues of the CDR3 end, and the germline J gene fills in the rest. The chain carries TRBV19 and TRBJ2-4; D gene uncertain. The CDR3 is made up of 13 amino acids. CDR1 and CDR2 (germline): LNHDA, SQIVND (reference sequence). Trimming stripped 5 bases from V and 6 bases from J, with 11 bases between. The CDR3 region is CASSPSHGNIQYF. The CDR3 bases that were read are TGTGCCAGTAGTCCAAGTCACGGAAACATT. The entire variable domain, with the rest obtained from reference TRBV19 and TRBJ2-4, is as follows: DGGITQSPKYLFRKEGQNVTLSCEQNLNHDAMYWYRQDPGQGLRLIYYSQIVNDFQKGDIAEGYSVSREKKESFPLTVTSAQKNPTAFYLCASSPSHGNIQYFGAGTRLSVL.

This clone was recorded at least ten times. The CDR3 extends 3 residues past the end of the read, so its final part is completed from the germline J gene. The chain has TRBV7-3 and TRBJ2-5, with TRBD1 matching 8 bases. From germline, CDR1 is SGHTA and CDR2 FQGTGA. The V gene end was trimmed by 5 bases and the J gene end by 6 bases; junction bases not matched to a gene: 5. CDR3 size: 13 residues. CDR3 DNA (partial): TGTGCCAGCAGCGCGGACAGGGCGCAGACC. This translates into CASSADRAQT. The entire CDR3 protein is CASSADRAQTQYF.

This clone was recorded many times. One end of the junction varies from germline; a read error may be responsible. The CDR3 goes on 3 residues after the read ends, and that part is filled in from the germline J gene. The V gene is TRBV19, the J gene TRBJ1-5, with TRBD1 matching over 8 bases. Germline V gene data show CDR1 as LNHDA and CDR2 as SQIVND (reference sequence). The CDR3 contains 16 residues. The CDR3 loop reads CASSLDRGYSNQPQHF. The CDR3 DNA, read in part, is TGTGCCAGTAGTCTAGACAGGGGTTATAGCAATCAGCCC.

Regarding this clone: With the read ending 3 residues before the CDR3 end, the germline J gene is used to fill in that end. The rearrangement uses TRBV7-3 and TRBJ1-2; D ambiguous. CDR1 SGHTA and CDR2 FQGTGA come from the germline V gene. The CDR3 contains 12 residues. The CDR3 sequence is CASSLFNNDYTF. The CDR3 DNA, read in part, is TGTGCCAGCAGCTTATTTAACAATGAC.

This clone was seen repeatedly, ten times or more. The sequenced fragment ends 3 residues before the CDR3 boundary, so the rest is inferred from the germline J gene. The V call is TRBV19, the J call TRBJ2-2; 7 positions match TRBD1. The CDR3 is made up of 15 amino acids. Germline trimming cut 5 bases from V and 7 bases from J; bases unmatched to any gene: 10. Germline-derived CDR1 and CDR2 are LNHDA and SQIVND (reference sequence). CDR3 residues: CASSSSTGKNGELFF. The CDR3 bases that were read are TGTGCCAGTAGTTCTTCGACAGGGAAGAACGGGGAG.